This T cell receptor (beta chain) is drawn from a study of tumor-infiltrating lymphocytes in primary liver carcinoma. This CDR3 is 14 amino acids long. Germline loops: CDR1 SGHAT, CDR2 FQNNGV. Production of TCR beta cDNA used 400 to 650 ng total RNA together with a constant-region primer. It was through three nested multiplex PCR rounds of slightly modified ARM-PCR that TCR beta libraries arose. TRBV1-TRBV30 forward primers paired with a C-beta reverse primer drove the first two PCR rounds, about 9 cycles each. MiXCR, run by TCRdb on the multiplex PCR reads, gives a single entry per CDR3 protein. Of roughly 330,000 distinct CDR3 sequences in the sample, less than 75% were seen once. Extraction also yielded germline DNA, while blood RNA was obtained from unsorted whole blood. General observations from the study: Because the samples were bulk unsorted, the study did not compare CD4+ and CD8+ repertoires.

Remarks on this clonotype: Its specificity is unknown. The junction shows a germline mismatch at one end, possibly a read error.

This sequence originates from a man in his forties with primary liver carcinoma and hepatitis B virus infection. The chain recombines TRBV11-2 with TRBJ2-5; D remains unclear. The specimen was peripheral blood. CDR3 bases: TGTGTCAGCTCCCACTCAGCGACCCACGAGACCCAGTACTTC. It specifies CVSSHSATHETQYF.